One and the same sample provided the 17 T cell receptor beta chains below, sequenced in a study of blood T cell repertoires in COVID-19. Generated by immunoSEQ multiplex PCR, the TCRdb table keeps only in-frame clones and is missing some. The table has over 75,000 clones, roughly 88% seen once; the top ten hold 20% to 30%. Sequenced input: peripheral blood. Receptors originate from a human donor in a cohort sampled during active COVID-19.

This clone was seen a few times. In DNA, the CDR3 is TGTGCCAGCTCAATTGACAGACGAATAGGTCAGCCCCAGCATTTT. Translating gives CASSIDRRIGQPQHF. V is TRBV18 and J is TRBJ1-5, with D perhaps TRBD1 (5 bases). Trimming pared 5 bases from V and 6 bases from J, leaving 17 bases between. The CDR3 length is 15 residues. Germline V gene data show CDR1 as KGHSH and CDR2 as LQKENI.

The chain has TRBV2 and TRBJ2-1, with TRBD2 as a possible D gene (6 bases). V lost 1 base to trimming and J lost 2 bases, with 9 bases between them. Germline lookup yields CDR1 SNHLY and CDR2 FYNNEI. This CDR3 contains 15 residues. CDR3 sequence: CASSEGRGPYNEQFF. CDR3 sequence (DNA): TGTGCCAGCAGTGAAGGGAGGGGCCCCTACAATGAGCAGTTCTTC.

This clone was counted a single time. V is TRBV5-6 and J is TRBJ2-2; D ambiguous. Trimming removed 0 bases from V and 0 bases from J, with 9 bases in between. The germline V gene encodes CDR1 SGHDT and CDR2 YYEEEE. The CDR3 consists of 16 residues. The CDR3 DNA follows: TGTGCCAGCAGCTTGGTGGCAGGCCCGAACACCGGGGAGCTGTTTTTT. Protein sequence: CASSLVAGPNTGELFF. The full variable domain, completed using reference TRBV5-6 and TRBJ2-2, is DAGVTQSPTHLIKTRGQQVTLRCSPKSGHDTVSWYQQALGQGPQFIFQYYEEEERQRGNFPDRFSGHQFPNYSSELNVNALLLGDSALYLCASSLVAGPNTGELFFGEGSRLTVL.

The chain couples TRBV29-1 to TRBJ1-1; D gene uncertain. The V gene's germline CDR1 is SQVTM and CDR2 ANQGSEA. The CDR3 length is 10 residues. V shed 7 bases and J shed 5 bases, with 8 bases lying between them. CDR3 sequence reads: CSGQATEAFF. The CDR3 region has the DNA TGCAGCGGCCAGGCGACTGAAGCTTTCTTT.

This clone was observed a handful of times. The genes are TRBV5-4 and TRBJ2-2; D is uncertain. This CDR3 has 15 amino acids. Trimming cost V 4 bases and J 0 bases, with 10 bases left between them. CDR1 is SGHNT, CDR2 YYREEE, per germline (reference sequence). The CDR3 protein is CASSPVVANTGELFF. The CDR3, as DNA: TGTGCCAGCAGCCCAGTCGTCGCGAACACCGGGGAGCTGTTTTTT.

In this sample, this clone turned up once. The rearrangement joins TRBV3-1 (or the pseudogene TRBV3-2) to TRBJ2-1; 16 nucleotides agree with TRBD2. Germline assignment: CDR1 LGHDT and CDR2 YNNKEL (reference sequence). J was trimmed by 3 bases and V by 0 bases; bases with no gene match: 14. CDR3 length equals 22 residues. CDR3: CASSQDPRRGTSGGAHYNEQFF. The CDR3 DNA follows: TGTGCCAGCAGCCAAGATCCTAGGAGAGGGACTAGCGGGGGGGCCCACTACAATGAGCAGTTCTTC.

The count of this clone is one. V is TRBV30 and J is TRBJ1-2; 7 bases agree with TRBD1. This CDR3 is built from 11 residues. V lost 3 bases to trimming and J lost 9 bases; unmatched junction nucleotides: 4. The germline V gene encodes CDR1 GTSNPN and CDR2 SVGIG (reference sequence). This CDR3 reads CAWSPGGRYTF. As DNA, the CDR3 is TGTGCCTGGAGCCCAGGGGGTCGCTACACCTTC. The full variable domain, with the rest looked up from reference TRBV30 and TRBJ1-2, is SQTIHQWPATLVQPVGSPLSLECTVEGTSNPNLYWYRQAAGRGLQLLFYSVGIGQISSEVPQNLSASRPQDRQFILSSKKLLLSDSGFYLCAWSPGGRYTFGSGTRLTVV.

The chain couples TRBV21-1 to TRBJ1-5; the table's D call, TRBD1, has no DNA check behind it. TRBV21-1 is tagged as a pseudogene. This CDR3 region has 15 residues. This CDR3 is CASSPRQGDNQPQHF. The CDR3 region has the DNA TGTGCCAGCAGCCCCCGGCAGGGTGACAATCAGCCCCAGCATTTT.

J is TRBJ2-7 and V is TRBV27; 9 nucleotides line up with TRBD2. CDR3 size: 14 residues. Germline V CDR1 and CDR2: MNHEY, SMNVEV (reference sequence). Trimming took 5 bases from V and 0 from J; bases not matched to a gene: 2. This CDR3 reads CASSMTSGSYEQYF. The CDR3 DNA sequence: TGTGCCAGCAGTATGACTAGCGGCTCCTACGAGCAGTACTTC.

The chain recombines TRBV9 with TRBJ2-3, with D tentatively TRBD1 (5 bases). Trimming took off 0 bases at V and 5 bases at J, with 13 bases between the two ends. This CDR3 spans 15 amino acids. CDR1 SGDLS and CDR2 YYNGEE come from the germline V gene. CDR3 nucleotides: TGTGCCAGCAGCGTAGAAGGGGCTAGTGGAGATACGCAGTATTTT. Translation: CASSVEGASGDTQYF.

The rearrangement joins TRBV5-1 to TRBJ2-7, with no clear D. CDR3 size: 11 residues. Trimming shortened V by 4 bases and J by 4 bases, and 6 bases separated the two germline ends. CDR1 and CDR2 from the germline V gene are SGHRS and YFSETQ. The CDR3 bases are TGCGCCAGCAGCCTAGAATACGAGCAGTACTTC. Its translation: CASSLEYEQYF.

The gene calls are TRBV11-3 and TRBJ2-1, with 9 bases matching TRBD1. The CDR3 spans 15 residues. Trimming removed 5 bases from V and 5 bases from J; junction bases left unmatched: 7. CDR1 and CDR2 from the germline V gene are SGHNT and YENEEA. CDR3 protein: CASSPGTGHDNEQFF. The CDR3 DNA is TGTGCCAGCAGCCCCGGGACAGGGCACGACAATGAGCAGTTCTTC.

V usage is TRBV7-8 and J usage is TRBJ2-6; D not resolved. This CDR3 region has 15 residues. Deletions cut 4 bases from V and 4 bases from J, with 11 bases between. The V gene's germline CDR1 is SGHVS and CDR2 FQNEAQ. The CDR3 region is CASSSRRMGANVLTF. The DNA for the CDR3 is TGTGCCAGCAGCTCTCGTCGTATGGGGGCCAACGTCCTGACTTTC.

The chain recombines TRBV9 with TRBJ1-6; D not certain. V was shortened by 4 bases and J by 10 bases, with 12 bases between the two germline ends. This CDR3 contains 13 residues. CDR1 and CDR2 (germline): SGDLS, YYNGEE. The CDR3 nucleotides are TGTGCCAGCAGCCCCCATCGGGGATCACCCCTCCACTTT. It encodes CASSPHRGSPLHF.

The chain links TRBV7-2 to TRBJ1-5; D not certain. Germline CDR1 is SGHTA and CDR2 is FQGNSA. The V end lost 5 bases, the J end lost 0 bases, and 17 bases lay between the germline ends. CDR3 length equals 17 residues. The CDR3 is CASSPRDSTISNQPQHF. Written as DNA, the CDR3 is TGTGCCAGCAGCCCTAGAGATTCTACTATTAGCAATCAGCCCCAGCATTTT.

This clone has just one count. This sequence joins TRBV11-2 and TRBJ2-5; 8 bases line up with TRBD1. Unmatched junction bases numbered 9, after V lost 1 base and J lost 5 bases. The CDR3 runs 16 residues. Germline V gives CDR1 SGHAT, CDR2 FQNNGV. The CDR3 bases are TGTGCCAGCAGCTTAGGTGGACAGGGTCAATCGGAGACCCAGTACTTC. Amino acid sequence: CASSLGGQGQSETQYF. Using reference TRBV11-2 and TRBJ2-5 for the parts outside the CDR3, the full variable domain is EAGVAQSPRYKIIEKRQSVAFWCNPISGHATLYWYQQILGQGPKLLIQFQNNGVVDDSQLPKDRFSAERLKGVDSTLKIQPAKLEDSAVYLCASSLGGQGQSETQYFGPGTRLLVL.

The CDR3 region is CASSLGTGTGENTEAFF. The CDR3 nucleotides are TGCGCCAGCAGCTTGGGAACCGGGACAGGAGAAAACACTGAAGCTTTCTTT. V usage is TRBV5-1 and J usage is TRBJ1-1; 8 bases are shared with TRBD1. Trimming took 0 bases from V and 2 from J; bases not matched to a gene: 9. The CDR3 length is 17 residues. Germline CDR1 is SGHRS and CDR2 is YFSETQ.